These 28 T cell receptor beta chains were all obtained from the same sample, sequenced in a study of beta chain features in type 1 diabetes. Sequencing targeted expressed TCRB transcripts, as all isolated RNA had been reverse transcribed. Clones were read by immunoSEQ multiplex PCR, and TCRdb kept only the in-frame ones, dropping some. The profile shows about 290,000 clones, 8% of them singletons. The material sequenced was central memory CD4+ T cells from blood. These receptors were collected from a woman under 30 in good health.

This chain connects TRBV5-8 to TRBJ1-2; the D is unclear. The CDR3 is made up of 10 amino acids. The V gene's germline CDR1 is SGHTS and CDR2 YDEGEE. V lost 9 bases to trimming and J lost 5 bases, with 8 bases between them. Here the CDR3 DNA reads TGTGCCAAGCTTCCGTATGGCTACACCTTC. This encodes CAKLPYGYTF. Variable domain in full (rest from reference TRBV5-8 and TRBJ1-2): EAGVTQSPTHLIKTRGQQATLRCSPISGHTSVYWYQQALGLGLQFLLWYDEGEERNRGNFPPRFSGRQFPNYSSELNVNALELEDSALYLCAKLPYGYTFGSGTRLTVV.

V and J are TRBV10-3 and TRBJ2-7; D is possibly TRBD2 (5 bases). Trimming removed 4 bases at V and 4 bases at J, with 8 bases between. Germline V gene data show CDR1 as ENHRY and CDR2 as SYGVKD. CDR3 length equals 12 residues. This chain's CDR3 is CAISARGYEQYV. The CDR3 DNA sequence: TGTGCCATCAGTGCCAGAGGGTACGAGCAGTACGTC.

V usage is TRBV18 and J usage is TRBJ1-1, with D uncertain. CDR1 KGHSH and CDR2 LQKENI come from the germline V gene. The CDR3 has 14 amino acids. V lost 2 bases, J lost 1 base, and 8 bases lay in between. CDR3: CASSPSAANTEAFF. DNA of the CDR3: TGTGCCAGCTCACCATCGGCAGCGAACACTGAAGCTTTCTTT. The variable domain in full, completed from reference TRBV18 and TRBJ1-1, reads NAGVMQNPRHLVRRRGQEARLRCSPMKGHSHVYWYRQLPEEGLKFMVYLQKENIIDESGMPKERFSAEFPKEGPSILRIQQVVRGDSAAYFCASSPSAANTEAFFGQGTRLTVV.

This clone came up a few times. The chain has TRBV25-1 and TRBJ2-5; D might be TRBD1 (6 bases). V was trimmed by 4 bases and J by 7 bases, leaving 16 bases between them. There are 14 residues in the CDR3. Germline V CDR1 and CDR2: MGHDK, SYGVNS. CDR3 nucleotide sequence: TGTGCCAGCAGTGCGGGACACGGAGCAAGGACCCAGTACTTC. Its protein product is CASSAGHGARTQYF.

The chain couples TRBV5-1 to TRBJ2-5; 8 bases line up with TRBD1. The J segment lost 5 bases and the V segment lost 2 bases, leaving 5 bases of the junction unmatched. Germline V gives CDR1 SGHRS, CDR2 YFSETQ. The CDR3 covers 14 residues. CDR3 nucleotide sequence: TGCGCCAGCAGCTTAGGACAGGGCTGGGAGACCCAGTACTTC. Translating it yields CASSLGQGWETQYF.

A word on this clone: The junction and the germline gene differ at one end; a read error may be behind it. The chain couples TRBV6-1 to TRBJ1-1; the D is unclear. Looked up from germline, CDR1 is MNHNS and CDR2 is SASEGT. The CDR3 consists of 11 residues. The CDR3 spells CAISEGGQAFF. DNA of the CDR3: TGTGCCATCAGTGAGGGCGGGCAAGCTTTCTTT.

The gene calls are TRBV28 and TRBJ2-5; D might be TRBD1 or TRBD2, each matching 6 bases. V was shortened by 6 bases and J by 4 bases, with 21 bases between the two germline ends. Germline lookup yields CDR1 MDHEN and CDR2 SYDVKM. The CDR3 extends over 16 amino acids. The CDR3 DNA sequence: TGTGCCAGCAGCGCCCCTCGGGGGCAGCACCGAGAGACCCAGTACTTC. Protein: CASSAPRGQHRETQYF.

This clone was seen only a few times. The chain uses TRBV19 and TRBJ1-5, with D tentatively TRBD1 (6 bases). The germline V gene encodes CDR1 LNHDA and CDR2 SQIVND (reference sequence). The CDR3 is 15 residues long. V lost 6 bases, J lost 5 bases, and 17 bases lay in between. The CDR3: CASRGHREGDQPQHF. The DNA for the CDR3 is TGTGCCAGTAGGGGCCACAGGGAGGGCGATCAGCCCCAGCATTTT.

The sample holds one count of this clone. V gene TRBV5-1 combines with J gene TRBJ1-5; no clear D. The CDR3 covers 15 residues. In germline, CDR1 is SGHRS, CDR2 YFSETQ. Between the trimmed V and J ends, which lost 0 bases and 2 bases, there was a span of 9 bases. The CDR3 coding sequence is TGCGCCAGCAGCTTGGAGGGAGATGGCAATCAGCCCCAGCATTTT. Translating it yields CASSLEGDGNQPQHF.

This clone has only a few counts. V and J are TRBV6-5 and TRBJ1-1; 7 bases agree with TRBD1. From germline, CDR1 is MNHEY and CDR2 SVGAGI. J lost 8 bases, V lost 5 bases, and 8 bases had no gene match. The CDR3 is 13 residues long. The CDR3 here is CASSRVNRGEAFF. The CDR3 nucleotides are TGTGCCAGCAGTCGCGTCAACAGGGGAGAAGCTTTCTTT.

V gene TRBV4-2 combines with J gene TRBJ1-6; unclear D gene. From germline, CDR1 is LGHNA and CDR2 YNFKEQ. The CDR3 is 15 residues long. Trimming shortened V by 3 bases and J by 14 bases, and 20 bases separated the two germline ends. CDR3 sequence (DNA): TGTGCCAGCAGCCAGGACCTGGCGGGGTCAAGGACCCTCCACTTT. Residues: CASSQDLAGSRTLHF.

This clone came up a few times. This rearrangement joins TRBV7-2 to TRBJ1-2; TRBD1 agrees at 11 bases. CDR1 is SGHTA and CDR2 is FQGNSA in the germline V gene. J was trimmed by 5 bases and V by 3 bases; bases with no gene match: 8. This CDR3 has 16 residues. CDR3 nucleotide sequence: TGTGCCAGCAGCTTGGCCTGGGGACAGGGGGGGTATGGCTACACCTTC. It yields the protein CASSLAWGQGGYGYTF. The full variable domain, its missing parts supplied by reference TRBV7-2 and TRBJ1-2, is GAGVSQSPSNKVTEKGKDVELRCDPISGHTALYWYRQSLGQGLEFLIYFQGNSAPDKSGLPSDRFSAERTGGSVSTLTIQRTQQEDSAVYLCASSLAWGQGGYGYTFGSGTRLTVV.

This rearrangement joins TRBV10-3 to TRBJ2-3, with 7 nucleotides matching TRBD2. The CDR3 extends over 15 amino acids. Germline CDR1 reads ENHRY; CDR2 reads SYGVKD. Trimming removed 10 bases from V and 6 bases from J; junction bases left unmatched: 16. The CDR3 coding sequence is TGTGCCAGCAGCCAGCCTAGCGGATCTTGGGATACGCAGTATTTT. This gives the protein CASSQPSGSWDTQYF.

A few counts support this clone. The gene calls are TRBV11-3 and TRBJ2-6; no clear D. Per germline, CDR1 SGHNT and CDR2 YENEEA. The ends were cut back, 3 bases at V and 4 bases at J, with 10 bases in the middle. The length of the CDR3 is 15 residues. This CDR3 is CASSLGTLGANVLTF. The DNA for the CDR3 is TGTGCCAGCAGCTTGGGCACTCTGGGGGCCAACGTCCTGACTTTC.

The chain's CDR3 is CASSLGWSSGNTIYF. The CDR3 bases are TGTGCCAGCAGCTTAGGGTGGAGCTCTGGAAACACCATATATTTT. V is TRBV7-2 and J is TRBJ1-3; D not resolved. Between the trimmed V and J ends, which lost 1 base and 0 bases, there was a span of 7 bases. This CDR3 has 15 amino acids. CDR1 is SGHTA and CDR2 is FQGNSA in the germline V gene.

The chain carries TRBV2 and TRBJ2-2; D perhaps matches TRBD1 (6 bases). There are 13 residues in the CDR3. Per germline, CDR1 SNHLY and CDR2 FYNNEI. Trimming removed 7 bases from V and 6 bases from J, with 12 bases in between. The CDR3 DNA sequence: TGTGCCAGCACTCCGGACAGAGCCGGGGAGCTGTTTTTT. Protein sequence: CASTPDRAGELFF.

V is TRBV7-8 and J is TRBJ2-7; 7 bases line up with TRBD2. The V gene's germline CDR1 is SGHVS and CDR2 FQNEAQ. This CDR3 is built from 13 residues. The V gene end was trimmed by 4 bases and the J gene end by 3 bases; junction bases not matched to a gene: 3. CDR3 DNA: TGTGCCAGCAGCTCGTCGGGGGGCTACGAGCAGTACGTC. Protein: CASSSSGGYEQYV.

A few counts support this clone. Other DNA sequences within the sample encode an identical CDR3. The genes are TRBV7-2 and TRBJ2-1; the D is unclear. In germline, CDR1 is SGHTA, CDR2 FQGNSA. This CDR3 region has 13 residues. V gave up 2 bases and J gave up 3 bases, with 5 bases separating them. CDR3 DNA sequence: TGTGCCAGCAGCTTAAACCACTACAATGAGCAGTTCTTC. Amino acids: CASSLNHYNEQFF.

This clone was observed many times. This chain joins TRBV7-3 and TRBJ2-5, with TRBD1 as a possible D gene (6 bases). Trimming left V 2 bases short and J 12 bases short, with 16 bases between. The CDR3 is 13 amino acids. Germline V CDR1 and CDR2: SGHTA, FQGTGA. DNA for the CDR3: TGTGCCAGCAGCTTAGGGAGTACAGGGAAAAAGTACTTC. This gives the protein CASSLGSTGKKYF. Full variable domain (remainder filled in from reference TRBV7-3 and TRBJ2-5): GAGVSQTPSNKVTEKGKYVELRCDPISGHTALYWYRQSLGQGPEFLIYFQGTGAADDSGLPNDRFFAVRPEGSVSTLKIQRTERGDSAVYLCASSLGSTGKKYFGPGTRLLVL.

The chain uses TRBV7-9 and TRBJ2-1; D is unclear. The CDR3 consists of 14 residues. With 5 bases removed from V and 4 bases from J, the gap between germline ends came to 12 bases. Germline assignment: CDR1 SEHNR and CDR2 FQNEAQ (reference sequence). CDR3 protein: CASSLVYPYNEQFF. Here the CDR3 DNA reads TGTGCCAGCAGCCTCGTTTACCCATACAATGAGCAGTTCTTC. Complete variable domain (other parts from reference TRBV7-9 and TRBJ2-1): DTGVSQNPRHKITKRGQNVTFRCDPISEHNRLYWYRQTLGQGPEFLTYFQNEAQLEKSRLLSDRFSAERPKGSFSTLEIQRTEQGDSAMYLCASSLVYPYNEQFFGPGTRLTVL.

As for this clone: This may arise from a read error, as a much more abundant clone is one base away. The chain combines TRBV11-2 with TRBJ1-5; TRBD1 agrees at 7 bases. V was clipped by 5 bases and J by 2 bases; unmatched bases: 3. The CDR3 spans 14 residues. Germline V lookup: CDR1 SGHAT, CDR2 FQNNGV. CDR3 bases: TGTGCCAGCAGCCCCGGGACAGGCAATCAGCCCCAGCATTTT. It codes for CASSPGTGNQPQHF.

V and J are TRBV5-1 and TRBJ2-5; TRBD2 aligns across 7 bases. With 4 bases clipped from V and 1 base from J, the junction kept 7 bases outside the gene matches. The CDR3 consists of 15 residues. The germline gives CDR1 SGHRS, CDR2 YFSETQ. The CDR3 is CASSPPRGFQETQYF. The CDR3 DNA reads as TGCGCCAGCAGCCCACCGCGGGGGTTCCAAGAGACCCAGTACTTC.

The chain recombines TRBV5-4 with TRBJ2-5; 8 bases are shared with TRBD1. J was trimmed by 5 bases and V by 1 base; bases with no gene match: 7. The CDR3 covers 15 residues. The germline V gene has CDR1 SGHNT and CDR2 YYREEE (reference sequence). The CDR3 is CASSLSGGGMETQYF. CDR3 sequence (DNA): TGTGCCAGCAGCTTGTCAGGGGGCGGAATGGAGACCCAGTACTTC.

V usage is TRBV5-1 and J usage is TRBJ1-6, with 8 bases that match TRBD1. This CDR3 region has 16 residues. Per germline, CDR1 SGHRS and CDR2 YFSETQ. The V segment lost 2 bases and the J segment 13 bases; nucleotides outside the gene matches: 14. The CDR3 nucleotides are TGCGCCAGCAGCTTTTCAGGGGGCGAGTTTTCAGCCCCCCTCCACTTT. Amino acid sequence: CASSFSGGEFSAPLHF.

The chain is built from TRBV5-4 and TRBJ1-3; D remains unclear. CDR3 length equals 15 residues. CDR1 and CDR2 (germline): SGHNT, YYREEE (reference sequence). The V gene lost 0 bases and the J gene lost 0 bases, with 7 bases spanning the gap. This CDR3 is CASSLGSSSGNTIYF. As DNA, the CDR3 is TGTGCCAGCAGCTTGGGCAGCTCCTCTGGAAACACCATATATTTT.

At least ten counts were recorded for this clone. In DNA form, the CDR3 reads TGCGCCAGCACTAGACTAGCGCTCGGCGGGGAGCTGTTTTTT. This gives the protein CASTRLALGGELFF. The chain links TRBV10-2 to TRBJ2-2, with 8 bases lining up with TRBD2. The germline gives CDR1 WSHSY, CDR2 SAAADI. The length of the CDR3 is 14 residues. Losses at the gene ends were 7 bases for V and 7 bases for J; bases not matched to a gene: 8.

In this sample, this clone turned up a few times. The rearrangement links TRBV7-9 to TRBJ2-1, with TRBD2 matching over 8 bases. Germline V gene sequence: CDR1 SEHNR, CDR2 FQNEAQ (reference sequence). CDR3 length: 19 residues. The J segment lost 7 bases and the V segment lost 3 bases, leaving 20 bases of the junction unmatched. CDR3 residues: CASSFRGAGLEKKWNEQFF. In DNA, the CDR3 is TGTGCCAGCAGCTTCCGTGGGGCGGGACTAGAAAAAAAGTGGAATGAGCAGTTCTTC.

This clone was detected only a few times. The chain uses TRBV7-3 and TRBJ2-3, with a possible D match to TRBD2 (5 bases). CDR3 length: 13 residues. Trimming took 5 bases from V and 5 from J, leaving 11 bases between them. CDR1 and CDR2 (germline): SGHTA, FQGTGA. The CDR3 DNA reads as TGTGCCAGCAGCCCCTCACGGGGAGATACGCAGTATTTT. Translated, it gives CASSPSRGDTQYF.